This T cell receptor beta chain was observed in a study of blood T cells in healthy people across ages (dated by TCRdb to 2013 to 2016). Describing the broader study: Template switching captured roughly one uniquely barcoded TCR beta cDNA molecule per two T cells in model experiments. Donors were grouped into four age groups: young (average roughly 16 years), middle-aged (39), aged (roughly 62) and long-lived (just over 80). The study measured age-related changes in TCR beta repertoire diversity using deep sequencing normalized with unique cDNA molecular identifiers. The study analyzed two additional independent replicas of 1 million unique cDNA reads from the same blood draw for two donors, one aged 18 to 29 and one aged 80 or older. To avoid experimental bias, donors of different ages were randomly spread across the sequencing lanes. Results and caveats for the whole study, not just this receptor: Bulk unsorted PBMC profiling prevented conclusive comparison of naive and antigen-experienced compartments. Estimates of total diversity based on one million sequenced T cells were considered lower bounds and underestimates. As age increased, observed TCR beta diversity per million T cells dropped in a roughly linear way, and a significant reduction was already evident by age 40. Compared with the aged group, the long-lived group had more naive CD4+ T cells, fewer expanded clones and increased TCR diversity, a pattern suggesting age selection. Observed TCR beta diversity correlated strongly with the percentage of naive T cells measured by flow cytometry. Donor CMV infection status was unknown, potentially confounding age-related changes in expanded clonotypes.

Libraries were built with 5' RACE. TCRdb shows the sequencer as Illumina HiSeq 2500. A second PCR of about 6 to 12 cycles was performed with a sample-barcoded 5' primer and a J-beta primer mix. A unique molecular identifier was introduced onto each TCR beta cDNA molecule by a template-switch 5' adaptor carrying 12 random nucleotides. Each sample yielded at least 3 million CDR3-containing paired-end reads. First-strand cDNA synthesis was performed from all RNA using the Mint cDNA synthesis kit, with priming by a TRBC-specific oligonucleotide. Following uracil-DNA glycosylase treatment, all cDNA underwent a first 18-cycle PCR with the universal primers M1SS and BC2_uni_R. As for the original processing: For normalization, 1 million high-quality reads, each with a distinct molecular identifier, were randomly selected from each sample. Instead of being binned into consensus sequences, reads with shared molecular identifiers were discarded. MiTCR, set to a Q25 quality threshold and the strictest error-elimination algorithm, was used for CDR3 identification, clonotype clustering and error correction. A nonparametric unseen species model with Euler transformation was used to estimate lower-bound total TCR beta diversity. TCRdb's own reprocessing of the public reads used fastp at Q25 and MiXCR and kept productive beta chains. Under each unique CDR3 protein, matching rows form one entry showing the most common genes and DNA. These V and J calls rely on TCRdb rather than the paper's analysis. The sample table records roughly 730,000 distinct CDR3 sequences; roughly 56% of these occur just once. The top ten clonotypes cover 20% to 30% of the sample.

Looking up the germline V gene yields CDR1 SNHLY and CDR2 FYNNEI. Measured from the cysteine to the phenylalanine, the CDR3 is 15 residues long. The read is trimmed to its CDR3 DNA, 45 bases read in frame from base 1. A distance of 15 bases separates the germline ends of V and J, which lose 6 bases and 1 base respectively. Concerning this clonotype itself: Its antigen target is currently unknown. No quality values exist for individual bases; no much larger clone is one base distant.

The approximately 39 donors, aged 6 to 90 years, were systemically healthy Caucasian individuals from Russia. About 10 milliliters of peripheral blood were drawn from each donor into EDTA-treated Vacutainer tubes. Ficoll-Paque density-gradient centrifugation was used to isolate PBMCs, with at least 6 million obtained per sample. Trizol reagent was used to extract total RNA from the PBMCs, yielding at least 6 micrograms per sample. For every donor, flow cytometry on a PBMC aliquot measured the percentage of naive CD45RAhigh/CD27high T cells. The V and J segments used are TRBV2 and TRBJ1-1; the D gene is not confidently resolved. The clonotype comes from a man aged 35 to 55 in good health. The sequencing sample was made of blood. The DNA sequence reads TGTGCCAGCAGGCTATCCGGGATGGGGAACACTGAAGCTTTCTTT. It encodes CASRLSGMGNTEAFF.